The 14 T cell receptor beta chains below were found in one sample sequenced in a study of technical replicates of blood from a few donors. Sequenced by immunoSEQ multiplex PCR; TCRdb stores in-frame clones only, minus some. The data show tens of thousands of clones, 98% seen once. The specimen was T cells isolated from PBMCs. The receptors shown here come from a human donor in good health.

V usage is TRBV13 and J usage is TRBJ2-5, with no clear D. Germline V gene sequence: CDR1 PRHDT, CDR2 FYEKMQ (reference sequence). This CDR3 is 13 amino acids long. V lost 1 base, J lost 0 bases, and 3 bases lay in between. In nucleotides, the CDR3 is TGTGCCAGCAGCTTAGCCAACCAAGAGACCCAGTACTTC. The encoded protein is CASSLANQETQYF.

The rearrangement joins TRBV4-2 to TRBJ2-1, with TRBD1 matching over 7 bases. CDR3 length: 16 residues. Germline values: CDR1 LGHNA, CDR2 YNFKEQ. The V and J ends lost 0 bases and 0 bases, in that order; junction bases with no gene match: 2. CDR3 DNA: TGTGCCAGCAGCCAAGATCAGGGGGACTCCTACAATGAGCAGTTCTTC. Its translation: CASSQDQGDSYNEQFF.

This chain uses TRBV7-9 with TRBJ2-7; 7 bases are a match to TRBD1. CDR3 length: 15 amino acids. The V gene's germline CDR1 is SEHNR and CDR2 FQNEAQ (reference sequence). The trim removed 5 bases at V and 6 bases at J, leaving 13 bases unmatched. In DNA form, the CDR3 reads TGTGCCAGCAGCCCAACCTTAACGGCAGGGGGCGAGCAGTACTTC. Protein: CASSPTLTAGGEQYF.

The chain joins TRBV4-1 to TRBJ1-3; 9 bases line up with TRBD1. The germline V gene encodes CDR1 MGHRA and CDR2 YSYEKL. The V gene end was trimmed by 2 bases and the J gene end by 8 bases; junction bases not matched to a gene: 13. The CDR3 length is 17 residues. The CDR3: CASSQILGTGSSHTIYF. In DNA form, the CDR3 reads TGCGCCAGCAGCCAAATTTTGGGGACAGGGAGTTCGCACACCATATATTTT.

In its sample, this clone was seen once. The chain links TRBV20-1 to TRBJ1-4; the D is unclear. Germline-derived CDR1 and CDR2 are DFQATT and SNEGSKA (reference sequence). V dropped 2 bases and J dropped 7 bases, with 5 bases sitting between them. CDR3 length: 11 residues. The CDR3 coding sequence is TGCAGTGCTAGAAGAGTTGAAAAACTGTTTTTT. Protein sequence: CSARRVEKLFF.

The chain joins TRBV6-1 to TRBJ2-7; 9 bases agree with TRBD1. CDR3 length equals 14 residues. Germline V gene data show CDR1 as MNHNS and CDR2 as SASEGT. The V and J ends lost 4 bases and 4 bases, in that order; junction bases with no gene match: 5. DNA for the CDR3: TGTGCCAGCAGTGGCGGACAGGGGCCTTACGAGCAGTACTTC. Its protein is CASSGGQGPYEQYF.

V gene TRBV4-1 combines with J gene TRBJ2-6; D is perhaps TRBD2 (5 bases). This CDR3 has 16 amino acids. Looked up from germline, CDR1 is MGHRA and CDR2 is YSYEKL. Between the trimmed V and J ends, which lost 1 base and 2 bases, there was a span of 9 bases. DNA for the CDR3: TGCGCCAGCAGCCAAGTGTGGGGAGCTGGGGCCAACGTCCTGACTTTC. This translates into CASSQVWGAGANVLTF.

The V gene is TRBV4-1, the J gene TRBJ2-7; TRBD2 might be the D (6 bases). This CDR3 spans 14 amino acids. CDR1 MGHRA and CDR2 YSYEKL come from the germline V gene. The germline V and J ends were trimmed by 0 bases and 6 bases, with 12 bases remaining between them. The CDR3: CASSQESGTREQYF. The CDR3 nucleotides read TGCGCCAGCAGCCAAGAATCGGGGACTCGCGAGCAGTACTTC.

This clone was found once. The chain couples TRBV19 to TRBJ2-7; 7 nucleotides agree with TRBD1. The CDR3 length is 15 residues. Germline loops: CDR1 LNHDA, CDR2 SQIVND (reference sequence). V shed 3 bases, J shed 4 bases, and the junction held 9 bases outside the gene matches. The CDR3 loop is CASSMVGTAMYEQYF. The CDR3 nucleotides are TGTGCCAGTAGTATGGTCGGGACAGCCATGTACGAGCAGTACTTC.

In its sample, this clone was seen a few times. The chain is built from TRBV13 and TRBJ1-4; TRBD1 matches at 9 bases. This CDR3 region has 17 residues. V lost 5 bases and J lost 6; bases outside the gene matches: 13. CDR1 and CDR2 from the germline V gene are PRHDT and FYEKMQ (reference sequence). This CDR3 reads CASSATPYRDRDEKLFF. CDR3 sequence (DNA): TGTGCCAGCAGCGCAACGCCTTACCGGGACAGGGATGAAAAACTGTTTTTT.

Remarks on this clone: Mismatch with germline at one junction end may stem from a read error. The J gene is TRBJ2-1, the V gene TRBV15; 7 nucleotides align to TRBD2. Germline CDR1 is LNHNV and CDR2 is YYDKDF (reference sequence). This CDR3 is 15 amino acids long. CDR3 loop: CATSIKTSSYNEQFF. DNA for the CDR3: TGTGCTACCAGCATCAAGACTAGCAGCTACAATGAGCAGTTCTTC.

CDR3 coding DNA: TGTGCCAGCAGCACCTCGACAGGGGATAATTCACCCCTCCACTTT. This encodes CASSTSTGDNSPLHF. V is TRBV11-3 and J is TRBJ1-6; 8 bases align to TRBD1. Germline V CDR1 and CDR2: SGHNT, YENEEA. The CDR3 spans 15 residues. The J segment lost 5 bases and the V segment lost 5 bases, leaving 5 bases of the junction unmatched.

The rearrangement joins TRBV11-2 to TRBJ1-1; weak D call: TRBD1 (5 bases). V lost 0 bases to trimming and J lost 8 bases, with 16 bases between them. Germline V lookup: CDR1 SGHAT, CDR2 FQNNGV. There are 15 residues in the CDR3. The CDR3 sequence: CASSLESGNRAEAFF. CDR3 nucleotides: TGTGCCAGCAGCTTAGAGTCAGGGAACCGAGCCGAAGCTTTCTTT.

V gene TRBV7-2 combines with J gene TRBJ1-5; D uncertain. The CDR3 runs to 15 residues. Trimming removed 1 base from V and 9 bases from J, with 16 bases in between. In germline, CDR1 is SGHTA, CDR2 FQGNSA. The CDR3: CASSLEGRGKVPQHF. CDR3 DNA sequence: TGTGCCAGCAGCTTAGAAGGTAGAGGGAAGGTGCCCCAGCATTTT.